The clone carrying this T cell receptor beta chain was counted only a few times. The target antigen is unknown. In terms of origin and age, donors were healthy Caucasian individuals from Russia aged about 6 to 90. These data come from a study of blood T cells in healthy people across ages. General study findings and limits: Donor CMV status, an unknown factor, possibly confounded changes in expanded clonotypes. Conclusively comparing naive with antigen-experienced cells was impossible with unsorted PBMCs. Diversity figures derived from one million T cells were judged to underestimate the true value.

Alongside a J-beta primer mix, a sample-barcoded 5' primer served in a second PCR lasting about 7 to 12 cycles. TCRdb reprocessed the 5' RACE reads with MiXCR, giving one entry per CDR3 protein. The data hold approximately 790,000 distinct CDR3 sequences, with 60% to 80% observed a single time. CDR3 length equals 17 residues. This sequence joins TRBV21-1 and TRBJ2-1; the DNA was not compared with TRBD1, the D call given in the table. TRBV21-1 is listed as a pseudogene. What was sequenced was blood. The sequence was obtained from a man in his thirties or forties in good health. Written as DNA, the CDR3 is TGTGCCAGCAGCAAAAAGCCCCGGGGCAACCCCTACAATGAGCAGTTCTTC. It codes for CASSKKPRGNPYNEQFF.